These 15 T cell receptor beta chains originate from one sample sequenced in a study of T cells in tumors after PD-1 blockade. Generated by immunoSEQ multiplex PCR, the TCRdb table keeps only in-frame clones and is missing some. The table lists about 33,000 clones, over 75% of them singletons, with 38% in the top ten. The sequenced sample was PBMCs, obtained before anti-PD-1 treatment. The receptor set was obtained from a human donor with basal cell carcinoma.

V is TRBV20-1 and J is TRBJ2-7; D not resolved. CDR1 DFQATT and CDR2 SNEGSKA come from the germline V gene (reference sequence). The CDR3 has 11 amino acids. V lost 0 bases and J lost 4, with 4 bases in between. The CDR3 loop is CSARDQYEQYF. CDR3 bases: TGCAGTGCTAGAGATCAATACGAGCAGTACTTC.

V gene TRBV2 combines with J gene TRBJ1-2, with a tentative D call TRBD1 (6 bases). This CDR3 has 14 residues. Trimming pared 6 bases from V and 8 bases from J, leaving 19 bases between. Per germline, CDR1 SNHLY and CDR2 FYNNEI. The chain's CDR3 is CASRTPGGFWGYTF. The CDR3 DNA reads as TGTGCCAGCAGGACCCCCGGGGGCTTTTGGGGCTACACCTTC.

This clone was observed a few times. This chain uses TRBV2 with TRBJ2-7; D is perhaps TRBD2 (6 bases). The germline V gene has CDR1 SNHLY and CDR2 FYNNEI. The CDR3 extends over 13 amino acids. The germline V and J ends were trimmed by 8 bases and 3 bases, with 14 bases remaining between them. CDR3 residues: CASCVGGFYEQYF. The CDR3 DNA reads TGTGCCAGCTGCGTCGGGGGTTTCTACGAGCAGTACTTC.

The chain uses TRBV7-8 and TRBJ2-2, with a tentative D call TRBD1 (5 bases). The CDR3 length is 18 residues. Germline V CDR1 and CDR2: SGHVS, FQNEAQ. Trimming cost V 3 bases and J 2 bases, with 19 bases left between them. The CDR3 here is CASSLGRRGNSNTGELFF. Written as DNA, the CDR3 is TGTGCCAGCAGCTTGGGGCGTCGTGGGAACTCTAACACCGGGGAGCTGTTTTTT.

V usage is TRBV19 and J usage is TRBJ2-1; 10 nucleotides align to TRBD2. CDR3 length equals 16 residues. V was clipped by 6 bases and J by 13 bases; unmatched bases: 18. Per the germline V gene, CDR1 is LNHDA and CDR2 is SQIVND (reference sequence). CDR3 bases: TGTGCCAGTAGGGTGAAACTAGCGGGGAAATACAGTGAACAGTTCTTC. Translation gives CASRVKLAGKYSEQFF. Full variable domain (outside the CDR3, taken from reference TRBV19 and TRBJ2-1): DGGITQSPKYLFRKEGQNVTLSCEQNLNHDAMYWYRQDPGQGLRLIYYSQIVNDFQKGDIAEGYSVSREKKESFPLTVTSAQKNPTAFYLCASRVKLAGKYSEQFFGPGTRLTVL.

This chain links TRBV6-5 with TRBJ1-4; no clear D. The CDR3 has 15 amino acids. CDR1 and CDR2 (germline): MNHEY, SVGAGI. V lost 0 bases and J lost 3, with 8 bases in between. The CDR3 sequence is CASSYSGAANEKLFF. In DNA, the CDR3 is TGTGCCAGCAGTTACTCCGGCGCCGCTAATGAAAAACTGTTTTTT.

The CDR3 protein is CASLYGGGYTF. The CDR3 DNA sequence: TGTGCCAGCCTGTACGGAGGAGGCTACACCTTC. The chain has TRBV6-5 and TRBJ1-2; no clear D. V was cut by 8 bases and J by 8 bases, with 12 bases left in between. From germline, CDR1 is MNHEY and CDR2 SVGAGI. The CDR3 sequence is 11 residues long.

J is TRBJ2-7 and V is TRBV10-3; a possible D gene is TRBD2 (5 bases). Germline values: CDR1 ENHRY, CDR2 SYGVKD. Trimming stripped 11 bases from V and 0 bases from J, with 17 bases between. The CDR3 has 14 residues. The CDR3 DNA sequence: TGTGCCTTGGGGAAGACGGGAAGCTCCTACGAGCAGTACTTC. It is translated as CALGKTGSSYEQYF.

The chain recombines TRBV5-6 with TRBJ2-5; weak D call: TRBD2 (6 bases). The CDR3 spans 14 residues. Looked up from germline, CDR1 is SGHDT and CDR2 is YYEEEE. With 4 bases removed from V and 2 bases from J, the gap between germline ends came to 12 bases. CDR3 nucleotides: TGTGCCAGCAGCCGACTAGACACTCAAGAGACCCAGTACTTC. Its protein product is CASSRLDTQETQYF. The full variable domain, in which reference TRBV5-6 and TRBJ2-5 provide the parts outside the CDR3, is DAGVTQSPTHLIKTRGQQVTLRCSPKSGHDTVSWYQQALGQGPQFIFQYYEEEERQRGNFPDRFSGHQFPNYSSELNVNALLLGDSALYLCASSRLDTQETQYFGPGTRLLVL.

The chain employs TRBV7-2 and TRBJ2-3, with 7 nucleotides matching TRBD2. V shed 5 bases and J 6 bases; nucleotides not matched to a gene: 17. CDR1 is SGHTA, CDR2 FQGNSA, per germline. The CDR3 totals 17 residues. DNA of the CDR3: TGTGCCAGCAGCCTCGTGGCGGGAGAGTTGGCGGTGGATACGCAGTATTTT. Translating it yields CASSLVAGELAVDTQYF.

V and J are TRBV4-2 and TRBJ2-1, with TRBD2 matching over 9 bases. The V segment lost 0 bases and the J segment 10 bases; nucleotides outside the gene matches: 7. Germline CDR1 reads LGHNA; CDR2 reads YNFKEQ. There are 15 residues in the CDR3. CDR3 amino acids: CASSQEAVSGGEQFF. In DNA form, the CDR3 reads TGTGCCAGCAGCCAAGAAGCAGTGAGCGGGGGGGAGCAGTTCTTC.

The chain joins TRBV7-2 to TRBJ2-7; maybe TRBD2 (5 bases). V was trimmed by 1 base and J by 6 bases, leaving 10 bases between them. CDR1 and CDR2 from the germline V gene are SGHTA and FQGNSA. The CDR3 consists of 13 residues. CDR3 sequence (DNA): TGTGCCAGCAGCTTAGTTTTAGGAGGCGAGCAGTACTTC. Encoded protein: CASSLVLGGEQYF.

The table lists this clone with a few counts. This chain joins TRBV7-2 and TRBJ2-2; 14 bases align to TRBD2. Trimming cost V 5 bases and J 1 base; bases outside gene matches: 0. There are 16 residues in the CDR3. Germline V CDR1 and CDR2: SGHTA, FQGNSA. In nucleotides, the CDR3 is TGTGCCAGCAGCGGACTAGCGGGAGGGAACACCGGGGAGCTGTTTTTT. Its translation: CASSGLAGGNTGELFF.

This chain uses TRBV9 with TRBJ1-1, with D perhaps TRBD1 (5 bases). CDR1 and CDR2 from the germline V gene are SGDLS and YYNGEE. The V end lost 4 bases, the J end lost 1 base, and 20 bases lay between the germline ends. The CDR3 is 17 residues long. In DNA, the CDR3 is TGTGCCAGCAGCCCCCGGGGGGGAAGGGAAACGAACACTGAAGCTTTCTTT. Protein: CASSPRGGRETNTEAFF.

This clone was seen more than once but under ten times. The chain combines TRBV19 with TRBJ1-3, with D uncertain. The CDR3 consists of 14 residues. Trimming cost V 5 bases and J 7 bases, with 15 bases left between them. Per germline, CDR1 LNHDA and CDR2 SQIVND (reference sequence). The CDR3 is CASSPQTGGNTIYF. As DNA, the CDR3 is TGTGCCAGTAGTCCCCAGACCGGAGGGAACACCATATATTTT.